These T cell receptor beta chains were read from a single sample in a study of patients and donors after allogeneic stem cell transplantation. TCRdb fed the RT-PCR reads into MiXCR, producing one record per CDR3 protein. The sample has roughly 190,000 distinct CDR3 sequences, 35% to 50% seen once. The sample was blood, either unsorted or a sorted T cell fraction (not recorded which). These receptors were taken from a human donor who was either an allogeneic HSCT recipient or a stem cell or donor lymphocyte infusion donor (not recorded which). It is not recorded whose cells these are; they may come from a transplant donor. CDR3s include the opening cysteine and the closing phenylalanine or tryptophan. D genes are given only for firm matches. Clone size is shown for a subset of rows, as once, few, many or a class of expanded clone.

-	-	TRBJ1-1	TRBV6-2/TRBV6-3	CASSRPTGGFTEAFF
-	-	TRBJ2-1	TRBV4-1	CASSQLGGLYNEQFF
-	-	TRBJ2-7	TRBV2	CASREAYEQYF
few	TRBD1	TRBJ1-2	TRBV12-3/TRBV12-4	CASSEQGAYGYTF
few	TRBD1	TRBJ1-1	TRBV5-4	CASSFPGGLNTEAFF
few	TRBD1	TRBJ2-3	TRBV29-1	CSVAGGEGTDTQYF
few	TRBD1	TRBJ1-1	TRBV18	CASSPWTGELNTEAFF
-	TRBD1	TRBJ2-7	TRBV6-5	CASSGTGTGDSYEQYF
-	-	TRBJ2-6	TRBV5-5	CASSAESGNSGANVLTF
-	TRBD1	TRBJ1-1	TRBV2	CANRGNTEAFF
few	TRBD1	TRBJ1-2	TRBV12-3/TRBV12-4	CASSLRGTGAPESKGYTF
few	-	TRBJ2-1	TRBV20-1	CSASDSGSYNEQFF
-	-	TRBJ1-1	TRBV20-1	CSARDEGIGTEAFF
-	TRBD2	TRBJ2-7	TRBV6-5	CASAGGNEQYF
-	-	TRBJ2-7	TRBV7-6	CASSPDVGFAGEQYF
-	TRBD2	TRBJ2-5	TRBV19	CASSISGRGQETQYF
few	TRBD1	TRBJ2-5	TRBV12-3/TRBV12-4	CASRLTGTETQYF
few	TRBD1	TRBJ2-7	TRBV6-5	CASTNTAIRTGASYEQYF
few	-	TRBJ1-1	TRBV6-5	CASSYSTPGPVKIEAFF
-	-	TRBJ2-7	TRBV19	CASRPMSARFQREQYF
-	-	TRBJ2-5	TRBV24-1	CATSEAVGGLGETQYF
few	-	TRBJ1-3	TRBV7-9	CATNVGPSSSGNTIYF
-	-	TRBJ1-1	TRBV4-3	CASSQDVRGYTEAFF
many	-	TRBJ1-1	TRBV20-1	CSAETPPSSAFF
few	-	TRBJ2-6	TRBV29-1	CSVEISGANVLTF
-	TRBD1	TRBJ1-4	TRBV29-1	CSVEWDRGEKLFF